This entry lists 2 T cell receptor beta chains sequenced from one sample in a study of cytomegalovirus exposure and HLA in healthy donors. Using immunoSEQ multiplex PCR, the repertoire was profiled, and TCRdb retains in-frame clones only, with some absent. The data show fewer than 85,000 clones, roughly 96% seen once. Sample: PBMCs. The receptors stem from a woman aged 18-29 years in good health and CMV-seronegative.

This sequence joins TRBV11-2 and TRBJ2-7; no firm D call. The germline gives CDR1 SGHAT, CDR2 FQNNGV. The CDR3 is 14 amino acids. V lost 2 bases, J lost 3 bases, and 11 bases lay in between. The CDR3 nucleotides are TGTGCCAGCAGCTTATTGGGTAGCAACTACGAGCAGTACTTC. It encodes CASSLLGSNYEQYF.

The CDR3 is CSAETGEVTEAFF. CDR3 in DNA: TGCAGCGCCGAGACAGGGGAGGTCACTGAAGCTTTCTTT. The rearrangement uses TRBV29-1 and TRBJ1-1; 8 nucleotides match TRBD1. Germline V CDR1 and CDR2: SQVTM, ANQGSEA. V trimming: 7 bases; J trimming: 4 bases; junction bases outside the gene matches: 8. The CDR3 is 13 amino acids.